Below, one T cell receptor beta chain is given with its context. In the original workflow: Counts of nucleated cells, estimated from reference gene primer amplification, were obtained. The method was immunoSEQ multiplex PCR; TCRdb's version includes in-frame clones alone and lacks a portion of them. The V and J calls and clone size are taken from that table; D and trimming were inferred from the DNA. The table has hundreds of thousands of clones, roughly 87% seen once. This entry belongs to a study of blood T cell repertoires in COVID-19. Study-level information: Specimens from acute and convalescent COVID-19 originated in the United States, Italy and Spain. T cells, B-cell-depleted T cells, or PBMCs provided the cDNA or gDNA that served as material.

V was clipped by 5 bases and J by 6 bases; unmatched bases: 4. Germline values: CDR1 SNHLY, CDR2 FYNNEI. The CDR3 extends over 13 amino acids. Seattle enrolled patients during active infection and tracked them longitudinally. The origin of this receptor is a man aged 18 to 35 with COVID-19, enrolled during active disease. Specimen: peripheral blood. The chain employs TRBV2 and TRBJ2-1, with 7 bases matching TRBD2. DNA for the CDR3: TGTGCCAGCAGTAGGCTAGCGGTCAATGAGCAGTTCTTC. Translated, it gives CASSRLAVNEQFF.